This T cell receptor beta chain was captured in a study of spatial heterogeneity in lung cancer. Looking at the study overall: The average appearance count of each unique TCR and UMI combination in raw reads was more than eight.

This clonotype was counted a few times. Germline trimming cut 4 bases from V and 5 bases from J; bases unmatched to any gene: 5. Germline loops: CDR1 WSHSY, CDR2 SAAADI. The CDR3 is 14 residues long. TCR cDNA molecules each had a unique molecular identifier. TCRdb recomputed calls from the 5' RACE reads with MiXCR, one row per CDR3 protein. This sample has about 120,000 distinct CDR3 sequences, with 12% found just once. As to time point: blood at routine non-recurrence follow-up after resection. Whole RNA from tumor, nontumor lung or frozen PBMC was sequenced unsorted. The receptor was derived from a male donor with early-stage non-small cell lung cancer. Material: PBMCs, obtained at follow-up. The V and J genes are TRBV10-2 and TRBJ2-3; 8 nucleotides agree with TRBD2. CDR3 DNA: TGCGCCAGCAGTGGCGGGGGGAGGGGAGATACGCAGTATTTT. Its protein is CASSGGGRGDTQYF.